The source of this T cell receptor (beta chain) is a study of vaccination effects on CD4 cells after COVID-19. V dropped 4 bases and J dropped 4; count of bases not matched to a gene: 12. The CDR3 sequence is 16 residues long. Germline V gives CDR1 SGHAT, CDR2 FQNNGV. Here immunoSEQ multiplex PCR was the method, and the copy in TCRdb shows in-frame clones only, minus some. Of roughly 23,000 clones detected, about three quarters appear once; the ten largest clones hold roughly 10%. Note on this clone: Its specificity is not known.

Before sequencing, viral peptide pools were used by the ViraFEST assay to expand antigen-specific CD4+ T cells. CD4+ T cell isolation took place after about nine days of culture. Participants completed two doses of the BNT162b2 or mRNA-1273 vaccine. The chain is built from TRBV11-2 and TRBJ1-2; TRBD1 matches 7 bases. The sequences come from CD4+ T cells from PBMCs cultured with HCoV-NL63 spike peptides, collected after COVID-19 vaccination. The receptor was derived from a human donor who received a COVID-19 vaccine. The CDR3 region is CASSSPGRGPLYGYTF. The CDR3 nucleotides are TGTGCCAGCAGCTCCCCGGGGAGGGGGCCTCTCTATGGCTACACCTTC.